This TCR beta chain is from a study of Graves' ophthalmopathy and Graves' hyperthyroidism. The stable label applied to hyperthyroidism with no ophthalmopathy within 18 months of follow-up. Newly diagnosed, the hyperthyroidism patients had under 2 months' duration and were aged 18 to 65. TCR beta CDR3 regions were amplified from RNA transcripts. An initial RT-PCR round employing HTBI primers preceded a second-round multiplex PCR. TCRdb reprocessed the multiplex PCR reads via MiXCR and lists one record per CDR3 protein. The sample includes hundreds of thousands of distinct CDR3 sequences, around a fifth seen only once; the top ten take around 6.9%. Trimming cost V 0 bases and J 3 bases, with 15 bases left between them. From germline, CDR1 is GTSNPN and CDR2 SVGIG (reference sequence). This CDR3 spans 16 amino acids.

The clonotype was recovered from a young woman with stable Graves' hyperthyroidism. Some clones in this sample may be carry-over from other donors' samples. The sequenced sample was peripheral blood. V gene TRBV30 combines with J gene TRBJ1-5; D perhaps matches TRBD1 (5 bases). CDR3 DNA: TGTGCCTGGAGTGTACCGGGGCGGGCCTACAATCAGCCCCAGCATTTT. Its translation is CAWSVPGRAYNQPQHF.